Sequencing of this TCR beta chain was carried out in a study of T-cell reconstitution after alpha-beta-depleted transplantation in children. Preparation of the TCRbeta library used unique molecular identifiers. TCRdb reprocessed the PCR reads with MiXCR, giving one entry per CDR3 protein. The sample records about 540,000 distinct CDR3 sequences, approximately 20% being singletons. Per germline, CDR1 SGHAT and CDR2 FQDESV (reference sequence). The ends were cut back, 1 base at V and 0 bases at J, with 16 bases in the middle. There are 18 residues in the CDR3. This clonotype was detected a few times. This specimen consisted of PBMCs from the stem cell graft donor, obtained from the stem cell graft. The chain has TRBV11-1 and TRBJ2-1; D call uncertain. The clonotype originates from a human donor who donated a stem cell graft to a child with acute lymphoblastic leukemia. CDR3: CASSLEGFRGSSYNEQFF. The CDR3 DNA follows: TGTGCCAGCAGCTTAGAAGGGTTTCGCGGAAGCTCCTACAATGAGCAGTTCTTC.